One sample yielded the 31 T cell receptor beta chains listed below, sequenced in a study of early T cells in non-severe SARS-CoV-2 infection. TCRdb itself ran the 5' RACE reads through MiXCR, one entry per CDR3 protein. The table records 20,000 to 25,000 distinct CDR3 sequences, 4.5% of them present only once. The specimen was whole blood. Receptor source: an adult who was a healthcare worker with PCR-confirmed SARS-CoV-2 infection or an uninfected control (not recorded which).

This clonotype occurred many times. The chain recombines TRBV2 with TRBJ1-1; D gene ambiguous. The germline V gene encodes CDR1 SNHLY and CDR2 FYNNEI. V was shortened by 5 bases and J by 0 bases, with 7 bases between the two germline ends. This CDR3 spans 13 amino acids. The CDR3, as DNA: TGTGCCAGCAGTTTGTCGGTGAACACTGAAGCTTTCTTT. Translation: CASSLSVNTEAFF. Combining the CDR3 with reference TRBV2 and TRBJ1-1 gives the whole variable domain EPEVTQTPSHQVTQMGQEVILRCVPISNHLYFYWYRQILGQKVEFLVSFYNNEISEKSEIFDDQFSVERPDGSNFTLKIRSTKLEDSAMYFCASSLSVNTEAFFGQGTRLTVV.

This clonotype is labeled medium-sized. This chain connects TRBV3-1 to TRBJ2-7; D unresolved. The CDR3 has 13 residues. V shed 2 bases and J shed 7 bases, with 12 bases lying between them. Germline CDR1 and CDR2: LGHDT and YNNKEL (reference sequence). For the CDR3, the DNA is TGTGCCAGCAGCCAATCGTCGTCTACGGAGCAGTACTTC. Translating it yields CASSQSSSTEQYF.

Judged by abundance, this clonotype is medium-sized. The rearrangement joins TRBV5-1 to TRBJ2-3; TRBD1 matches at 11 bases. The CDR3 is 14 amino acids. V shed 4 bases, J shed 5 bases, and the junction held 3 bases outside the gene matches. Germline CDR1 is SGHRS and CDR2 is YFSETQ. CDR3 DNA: TGCGCCAGCAGCCTGGGACAGGGGGGAGATACGCAGTATTTT. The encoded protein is CASSLGQGGDTQYF.

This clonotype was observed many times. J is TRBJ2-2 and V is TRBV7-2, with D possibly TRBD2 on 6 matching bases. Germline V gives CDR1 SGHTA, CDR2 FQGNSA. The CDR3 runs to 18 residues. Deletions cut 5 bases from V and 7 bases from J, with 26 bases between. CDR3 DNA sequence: TGTGCCAGCAGCCTCGCCGTTTCCGCGGGAATAAGCGTCGGGGAGCTGTTTTTT. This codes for CASSLAVSAGISVGELFF.

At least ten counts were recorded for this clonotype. CDR3 sequence: CASSGTATNEKLFF. In DNA form, the CDR3 reads TGTGCCAGCAGTGGGACAGCAACTAATGAAAAACTGTTTTTT. The chain links TRBV6-5 to TRBJ1-4; 7 bases agree with TRBD1. V shed 5 bases and J 0 bases; nucleotides not matched to a gene: 0. The CDR3 extends over 14 amino acids. CDR1 and CDR2 from the germline V gene are MNHEY and SVGAGI.

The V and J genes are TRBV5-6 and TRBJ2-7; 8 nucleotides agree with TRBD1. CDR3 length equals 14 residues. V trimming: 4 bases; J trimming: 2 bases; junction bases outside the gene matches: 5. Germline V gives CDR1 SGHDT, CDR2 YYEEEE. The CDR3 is CASSRRTGPYEQYF. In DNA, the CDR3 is TGTGCCAGCAGCAGGAGGACAGGGCCCTACGAGCAGTACTTC. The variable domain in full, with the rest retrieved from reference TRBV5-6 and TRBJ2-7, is DAGVTQSPTHLIKTRGQQVTLRCSPKSGHDTVSWYQQALGQGPQFIFQYYEEEERQRGNFPDRFSGHQFPNYSSELNVNALLLGDSALYLCASSRRTGPYEQYFGPGTRLTVT.

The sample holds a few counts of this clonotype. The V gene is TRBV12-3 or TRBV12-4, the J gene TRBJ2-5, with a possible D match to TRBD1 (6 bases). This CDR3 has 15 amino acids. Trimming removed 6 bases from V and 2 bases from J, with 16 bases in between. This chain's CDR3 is CASSPPPTGQETQYF. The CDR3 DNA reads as TGTGCCAGCAGCCCGCCTCCGACAGGACAAGAGACCCAGTACTTC.

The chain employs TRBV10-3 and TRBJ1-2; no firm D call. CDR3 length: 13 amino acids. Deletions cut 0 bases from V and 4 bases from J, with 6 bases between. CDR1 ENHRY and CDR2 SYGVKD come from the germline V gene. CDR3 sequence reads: CAISESSGYGYTF. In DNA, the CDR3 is TGTGCCATCAGTGAGTCTTCCGGCTATGGCTACACCTTC.

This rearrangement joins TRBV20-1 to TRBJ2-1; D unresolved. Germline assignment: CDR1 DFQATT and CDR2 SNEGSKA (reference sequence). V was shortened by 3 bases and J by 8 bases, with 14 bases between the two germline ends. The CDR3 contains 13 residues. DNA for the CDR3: TGCAGTGCTAGTTTTCTCGGTCTTGATGAGCAGTTCTTC. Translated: CSASFLGLDEQFF.

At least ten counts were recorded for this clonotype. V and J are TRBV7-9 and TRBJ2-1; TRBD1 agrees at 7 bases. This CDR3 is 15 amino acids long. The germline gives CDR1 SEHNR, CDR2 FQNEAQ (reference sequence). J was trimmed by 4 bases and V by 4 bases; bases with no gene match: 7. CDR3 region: CASSSLTGSYNEQFF. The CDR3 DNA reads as TGTGCCAGCAGCTCATTGACAGGGAGTTACAATGAGCAGTTCTTC.

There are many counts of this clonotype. For the CDR3, the DNA is TGTGCCAGCAGCTTACGGGACTACGAGCAGTACTTC. Its translation is CASSLRDYEQYF. This chain connects TRBV11-2 to TRBJ2-7, with D possibly being TRBD2 (5 bases). Between the trimmed V and J ends, which lost 2 bases and 3 bases, there was a span of 5 bases. This CDR3 contains 12 residues. Germline loops: CDR1 SGHAT, CDR2 FQNNGV.

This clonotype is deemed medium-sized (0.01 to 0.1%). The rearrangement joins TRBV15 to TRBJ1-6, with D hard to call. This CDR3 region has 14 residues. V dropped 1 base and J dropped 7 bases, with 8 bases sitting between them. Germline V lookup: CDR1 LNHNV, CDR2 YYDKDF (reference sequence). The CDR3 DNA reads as TGTGCCACCAGCAGAGGCGGCAGAAATTCACCCCTCCACTTT. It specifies CATSRGGRNSPLHF.

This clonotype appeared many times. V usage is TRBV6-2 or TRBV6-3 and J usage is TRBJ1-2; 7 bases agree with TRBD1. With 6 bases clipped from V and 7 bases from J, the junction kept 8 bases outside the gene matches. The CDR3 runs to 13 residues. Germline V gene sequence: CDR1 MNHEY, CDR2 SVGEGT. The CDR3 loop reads CASRADRAAGYTF. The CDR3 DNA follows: TGTGCCAGCAGAGCTGACAGGGCGGCTGGCTACACCTTC.

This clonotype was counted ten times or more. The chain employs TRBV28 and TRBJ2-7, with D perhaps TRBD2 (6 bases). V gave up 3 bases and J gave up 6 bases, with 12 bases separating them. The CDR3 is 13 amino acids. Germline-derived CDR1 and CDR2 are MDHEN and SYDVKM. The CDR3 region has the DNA TGTGCCAGCAGTTTGGTCTCAGCGGGCGAGCAGTACTTC. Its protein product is CASSLVSAGEQYF.

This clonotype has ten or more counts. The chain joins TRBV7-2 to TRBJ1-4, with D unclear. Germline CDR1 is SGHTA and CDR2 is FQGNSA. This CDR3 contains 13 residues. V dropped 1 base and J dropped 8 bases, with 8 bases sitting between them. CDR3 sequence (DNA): TGTGCCAGCAGCTTAGGGGTCGGGGAAAAACTGTTTTTT. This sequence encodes CASSLGVGEKLFF.

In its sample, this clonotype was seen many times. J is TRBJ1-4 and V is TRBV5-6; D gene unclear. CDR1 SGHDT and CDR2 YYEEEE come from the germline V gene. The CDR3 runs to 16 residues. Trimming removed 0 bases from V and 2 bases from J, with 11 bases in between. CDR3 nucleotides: TGTGCCAGCAGCTTGGTTGAGGCAGAGACTAATGAAAAACTGTTTTTT. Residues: CASSLVEAETNEKLFF.

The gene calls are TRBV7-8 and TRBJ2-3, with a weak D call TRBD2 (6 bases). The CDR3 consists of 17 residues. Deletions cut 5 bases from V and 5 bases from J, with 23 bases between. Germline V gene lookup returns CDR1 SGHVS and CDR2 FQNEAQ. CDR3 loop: CASSPARRGDTQDTQYF. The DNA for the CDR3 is TGTGCCAGCAGCCCGGCGAGGAGGGGTGATACCCAAGATACGCAGTATTTT.

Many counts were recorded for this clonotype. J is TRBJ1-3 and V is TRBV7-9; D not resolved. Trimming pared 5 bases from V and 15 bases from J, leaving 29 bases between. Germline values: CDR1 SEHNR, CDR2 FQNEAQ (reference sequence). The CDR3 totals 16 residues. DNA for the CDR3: TGTGCCAGCAGCCAACCCCCCACAACAAGACGGCCTTACCAATATTTT. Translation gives CASSQPPTTRRPYQYF.

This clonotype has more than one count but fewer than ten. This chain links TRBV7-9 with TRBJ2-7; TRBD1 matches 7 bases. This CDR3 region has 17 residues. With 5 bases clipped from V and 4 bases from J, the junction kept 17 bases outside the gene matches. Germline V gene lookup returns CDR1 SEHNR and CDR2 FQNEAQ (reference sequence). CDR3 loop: CASSPTEYKGQRYEQYF. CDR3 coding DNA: TGTGCCAGCAGCCCAACAGAATACAAGGGACAGCGTTACGAGCAGTACTTC.

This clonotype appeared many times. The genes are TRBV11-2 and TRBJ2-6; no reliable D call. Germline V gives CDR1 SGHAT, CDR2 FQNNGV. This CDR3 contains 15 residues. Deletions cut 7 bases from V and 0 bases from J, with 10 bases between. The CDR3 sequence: CASTKILSGANVLTF. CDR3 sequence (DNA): TGTGCCAGCACCAAGATTCTCTCTGGGGCCAACGTCCTGACTTTC. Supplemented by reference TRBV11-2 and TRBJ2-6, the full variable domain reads EAGVAQSPRYKIIEKRQSVAFWCNPISGHATLYWYQQILGQGPKLLIQFQNNGVVDDSQLPKDRFSAERLKGVDSTLKIQPAKLEDSAVYLCASTKILSGANVLTFGAGSRLTVL.

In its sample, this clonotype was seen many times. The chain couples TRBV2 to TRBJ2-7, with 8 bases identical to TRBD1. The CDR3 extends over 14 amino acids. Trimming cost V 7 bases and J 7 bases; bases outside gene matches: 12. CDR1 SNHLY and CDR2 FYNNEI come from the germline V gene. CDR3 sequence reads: CASKSDRALGEQYF. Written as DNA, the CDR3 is TGTGCCAGCAAATCGGACAGGGCCCTTGGGGAGCAGTACTTC.

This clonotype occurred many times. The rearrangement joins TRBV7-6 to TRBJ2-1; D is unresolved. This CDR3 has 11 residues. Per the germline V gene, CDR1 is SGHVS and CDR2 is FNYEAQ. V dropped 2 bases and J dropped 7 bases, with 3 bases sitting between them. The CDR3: CASSLMNEQFF. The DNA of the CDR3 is TGTGCCAGCAGCTTAATGAATGAGCAGTTCTTC.

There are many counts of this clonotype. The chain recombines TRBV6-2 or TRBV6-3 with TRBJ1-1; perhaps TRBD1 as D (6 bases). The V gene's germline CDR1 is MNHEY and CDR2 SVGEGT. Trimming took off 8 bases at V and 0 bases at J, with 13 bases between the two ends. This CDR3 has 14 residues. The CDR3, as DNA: TGTGCCAGCCTTCGAGGGGGGGTGAACACTGAAGCTTTCTTT. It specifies CASLRGGVNTEAFF.

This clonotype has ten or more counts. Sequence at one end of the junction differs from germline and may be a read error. The CDR3 region is CASSQRAGGSF. CDR3 nucleotides: TGTGCCAGCAGTCAACGCGCAGGTGGAAGCTTC. This chain uses TRBV28 with TRBJ1-2; D is unclear. This CDR3 is 11 amino acids long. CDR1 MDHEN and CDR2 SYDVKM come from the germline V gene.

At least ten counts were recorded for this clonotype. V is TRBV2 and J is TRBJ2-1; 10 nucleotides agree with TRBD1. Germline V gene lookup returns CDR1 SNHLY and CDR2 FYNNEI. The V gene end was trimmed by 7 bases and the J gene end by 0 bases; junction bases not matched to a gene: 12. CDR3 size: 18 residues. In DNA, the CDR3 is TGTGCCAGCATAGGCGGGACAGGGGTTCCGAGCTCCTACAATGAGCAGTTCTTC. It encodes CASIGGTGVPSSYNEQFF.

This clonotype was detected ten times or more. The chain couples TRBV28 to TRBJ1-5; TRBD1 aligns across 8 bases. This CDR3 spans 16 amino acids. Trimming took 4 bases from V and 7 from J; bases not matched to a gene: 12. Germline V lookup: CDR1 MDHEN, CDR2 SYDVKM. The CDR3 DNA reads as TGTGCCAGCAGTTACGACGGCGGGACAGGAGGACAGCCCCAGCATTTT. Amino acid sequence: CASSYDGGTGGQPQHF.

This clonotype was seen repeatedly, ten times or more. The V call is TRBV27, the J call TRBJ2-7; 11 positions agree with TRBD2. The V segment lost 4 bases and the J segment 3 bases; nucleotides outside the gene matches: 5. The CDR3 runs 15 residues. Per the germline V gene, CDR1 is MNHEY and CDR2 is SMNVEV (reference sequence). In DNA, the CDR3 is TGTGCCAGCAGTTCAGGACTAGCGGGCAACTACGAGCAGTACTTC. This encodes CASSSGLAGNYEQYF.

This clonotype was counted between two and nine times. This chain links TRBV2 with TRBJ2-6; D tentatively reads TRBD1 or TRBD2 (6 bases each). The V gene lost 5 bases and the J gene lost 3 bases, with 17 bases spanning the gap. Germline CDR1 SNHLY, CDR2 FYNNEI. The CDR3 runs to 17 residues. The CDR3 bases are TGTGCCAGCAGTCCCCAAGGGGGGCTGTATGGGGCCAACGTCCTGACTTTC. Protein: CASSPQGGLYGANVLTF.

CDR3 nucleotides: TGTGCCAGCAGCTCGGGACCGGCGAACACTGAAGCTTTCTTT. Translated, it gives CASSSGPANTEAFF. The gene calls are TRBV7-2 and TRBJ1-1, with D possibly matching TRBD1 (5 bases). The V gene lost 4 bases and the J gene lost 1 base, with 10 bases spanning the gap. The CDR3 runs to 14 residues. Germline loops: CDR1 SGHTA, CDR2 FQGNSA.

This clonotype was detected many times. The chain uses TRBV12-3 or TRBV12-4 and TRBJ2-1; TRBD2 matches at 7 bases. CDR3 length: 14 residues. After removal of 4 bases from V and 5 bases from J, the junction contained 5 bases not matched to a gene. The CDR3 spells CASSSGLVNNEQFF. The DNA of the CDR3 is TGTGCCAGCAGTTCCGGACTAGTTAACAATGAGCAGTTCTTC.

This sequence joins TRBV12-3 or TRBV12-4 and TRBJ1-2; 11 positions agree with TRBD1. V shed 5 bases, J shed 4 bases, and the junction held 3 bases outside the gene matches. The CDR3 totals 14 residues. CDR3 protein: CASSRTGGGYGYTF. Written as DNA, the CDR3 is TGTGCCAGCAGTCGGACAGGGGGCGGCTATGGCTACACCTTC.